Listed here are 30 T cell receptor beta chains from one sample, sequenced in a study of blood T cell repertoires in COVID-19. Clones were sequenced by immunoSEQ multiplex PCR, and TCRdb holds only the in-frame ones, with some missing. Of about 440,000 clones listed, around 89% are singletons. What was sequenced was peripheral blood. These receptors were taken from a woman in her twenties or thirties with acute or convalescent COVID-19.

This clone was detected once. V usage is TRBV6-2 or TRBV6-3 and J usage is TRBJ1-2, with D uncertain. Germline V gene lookup returns CDR1 MNHEY and CDR2 SVGEGT. The V end lost 0 bases, the J end lost 8 bases, and 10 bases lay between the germline ends. The CDR3 sequence is 13 residues long. CDR3 loop: CASSYSAPGGYTF. As DNA, the CDR3 is TGTGCCAGCAGTTACTCGGCCCCGGGGGGCTACACCTTC.

The genes are TRBV24-1 and TRBJ1-1; D might be TRBD1 (6 bases). Trimming took off 3 bases at V and 10 bases at J, with 11 bases between the two ends. The CDR3 has 12 residues. The germline CDR1 and CDR2 sequences are KGHDR and SFDVKD. The CDR3, as DNA: TGTGCCACCAGTGATGGGACATCGCGAGCTTTCTTT. Protein product: CATSDGTSRAFF.

This clone was found many times. The chain recombines TRBV7-9 with TRBJ2-2; 7 bases line up with TRBD1. With V trimmed by 5 bases and J by 5 bases, 8 bases remained unmatched. Per germline, CDR1 SEHNR and CDR2 FQNEAQ (reference sequence). The CDR3 consists of 15 residues. CDR3 loop: CASSPGTGETGELFF. The CDR3 DNA sequence: TGTGCCAGCAGCCCTGGAACAGGGGAAACCGGGGAGCTGTTTTTT.

V gene TRBV7-8 combines with J gene TRBJ1-3; D perhaps matches TRBD1 (6 bases). From germline, CDR1 is SGHVS and CDR2 FQNEAQ. Trimming left V 6 bases short and J 0 bases short, with 18 bases between. This CDR3 spans 17 amino acids. The CDR3 is CASSKRQRGLSGNTIYF. The CDR3 bases are TGTGCCAGCAGTAAGCGACAGCGGGGGCTCTCTGGAAACACCATATATTTT.

V and J are TRBV13 and TRBJ2-7, with D perhaps matching TRBD1 (5 bases). With 0 bases removed from V and 7 bases from J, the gap between germline ends came to 16 bases. The CDR3 totals 15 residues. CDR1 is PRHDT and CDR2 is FYEKMQ in the germline V gene (reference sequence). The CDR3 bases are TGTGCCAGCAGCTTAGGCCGAGTGGCAAGGGGAGAGCAGTACTTC. Its protein is CASSLGRVARGEQYF.

This clone appeared once. The chain has TRBV28 and TRBJ2-7, with a possible D match to TRBD1 (6 bases). The CDR3 spans 14 residues. The germline gives CDR1 MDHEN, CDR2 SYDVKM. V was shortened by 7 bases and J by 2 bases, with 15 bases between the two germline ends. The CDR3 loop is CASKVTGLPYEQYF. DNA for the CDR3: TGTGCCAGCAAAGTGACAGGTTTACCCTACGAGCAGTACTTC.

The chain's CDR3 is CASSYSGRGNQPQHF. The CDR3 bases are TGTGCCAGCAGTTACTCTGGGAGGGGCAATCAGCCCCAGCATTTT. V gene TRBV6-2 or TRBV6-3 combines with J gene TRBJ1-5; D uncertain. The V end lost 0 bases, the J end lost 2 bases, and 8 bases lay between the germline ends. Germline CDR1 is MNHEY and CDR2 is SVGEGT. There are 15 residues in the CDR3.

The V and J genes are TRBV7-6 and TRBJ2-1, with 9 bases lining up with TRBD2. Germline CDR1 SGHVS, CDR2 FNYEAQ. Trimming cost V 1 base and J 0 bases; bases outside gene matches: 10. The CDR3 spans 19 residues. The CDR3 DNA follows: TGTGCCAGCAGCTTAGGGGCTAGCGGGGCGCCAAGCTCCTACAATGAGCAGTTCTTC. Encoded protein: CASSLGASGAPSSYNEQFF. The whole variable domain, filled in from reference TRBV7-6 and TRBJ2-1, reads GAGVSQSPRYKVTKRGQDVALRCDPISGHVSLYWYRQALGQGPEFLTYFNYEAQQDKSGLPNDRFSAERPEGSISTLTIQRTEQRDSAMYRCASSLGASGAPSSYNEQFFGPGTRLTVL.

The rearrangement uses TRBV14 and TRBJ1-3; D gene ambiguous. Germline CDR1 reads SGHDN; CDR2 reads FVKESK. V dropped 5 bases and J dropped 6 bases, with 14 bases sitting between them. CDR3 size: 14 residues. The DNA for the CDR3 is TGTGCCAGCAGCAGATCCTTTAGTGCAAACACCATATATTTT. It is translated as CASSRSFSANTIYF.

The rearrangement uses TRBV6-2 or TRBV6-3 and TRBJ1-5; no reliable D call. This CDR3 has 14 residues. Trimming pared 3 bases from V and 9 bases from J, leaving 15 bases between. Germline values: CDR1 MNHEY, CDR2 SVGEGT. The CDR3 is CASSYLAPRAPQHF. The CDR3 nucleotides are TGTGCCAGCAGTTATCTCGCACCGAGGGCGCCCCAGCATTTT.

The V and J genes are TRBV19 and TRBJ2-6; 7 nucleotides agree with TRBD1. After removal of 5 bases from V and 2 bases from J, the junction contained 6 bases not matched to a gene. The CDR3 runs to 16 residues. Germline CDR1 and CDR2: LNHDA and SQIVND (reference sequence). This CDR3 reads CASSSMGTAGANVLTF. CDR3 in DNA: TGTGCCAGTAGTTCAATGGGGACAGCTGGGGCCAACGTCCTGACTTTC. Full variable domain (outside the CDR3, taken from reference TRBV19 and TRBJ2-6): DGGITQSPKYLFRKEGQNVTLSCEQNLNHDAMYWYRQDPGQGLRLIYYSQIVNDFQKGDIAEGYSVSREKKESFPLTVTSAQKNPTAFYLCASSSMGTAGANVLTFGAGSRLTVL.

This chain links TRBV5-5 with TRBJ2-5; TRBD1 aligns across 7 bases. The CDR3 consists of 15 residues. Germline V gene lookup returns CDR1 SGHKS and CDR2 YYEKEE (reference sequence). V lost 4 bases to trimming and J lost 5 bases; unmatched junction nucleotides: 11. CDR3 protein: CASSPRDRPSETQYF. Here the CDR3 DNA reads TGTGCCAGCAGCCCCCGGGACAGACCATCGGAGACCCAGTACTTC. The variable domain in full, with the rest retrieved from reference TRBV5-5 and TRBJ2-5, is DAGVTQSPTHLIKTRGQQVTLRCSPISGHKSVSWYQQVLGQGPQFIFQYYEKEERGRGNFPDRFSARQFPNYSSELNVNALLLGDSALYLCASSPRDRPSETQYFGPGTRLLVL.

J is TRBJ2-1 and V is TRBV1; no check of the table's D call, TRBD1, against the DNA was made. TRBV1 is tagged as a pseudogene. The CDR3 is 16 residues long. CDR3 nucleotide sequence: TGCACCAGCAGCCAAGATCAGGGGGTACAATTTGGTGAGCAGTTCTTC. This codes for CTSSQDQGVQFGEQFF.

V usage is TRBV5-1 and J usage is TRBJ1-2; D gene unclear. V shed 1 base and J shed 0 bases, with 13 bases lying between them. There are 16 residues in the CDR3. Germline-derived CDR1 and CDR2 are SGHRS and YFSETQ. CDR3 loop: CASSLSVRSTNYGYTF. CDR3 DNA: TGCGCCAGCAGCTTGTCTGTCCGGTCAACTAACTATGGCTACACCTTC.

The sample holds a few counts of this clone. This chain links TRBV10-1 with TRBJ2-2; tentatively, D is TRBD2 (5 bases). Germline V lookup: CDR1 WNHNN, CDR2 SYGVQD (reference sequence). Trimming stripped 8 bases from V and 2 bases from J, with 9 bases between. The CDR3 is made up of 13 amino acids. The CDR3 bases are TGCGCCAGCTCACGGGGTAACACCGGGGAGCTGTTTTTT. Protein: CASSRGNTGELFF.

This chain connects TRBV5-1 to TRBJ2-3; 12 bases match TRBD2. The CDR3 contains 18 residues. Germline loops: CDR1 SGHRS, CDR2 YFSETQ. The J segment lost 5 bases and the V segment lost 0 bases, leaving 10 bases of the junction unmatched. The CDR3 DNA is TGCGCCAGCAGCTTGGGGAGACTAGCGGGGGTAGTAGGAGATACGCAGTATTTT. Translation: CASSLGRLAGVVGDTQYF.

This clone has a handful of counts. The CDR3 coding sequence is TGCGCCAGCAGCGCGTCCGGGACAGGGGGCAATGAGCAGTTCTTC. This encodes CASSASGTGGNEQFF. This chain uses TRBV5-1 with TRBJ2-1; TRBD1 matches 11 bases. The V and J ends lost 4 bases and 6 bases, in that order; junction bases with no gene match: 6. Germline-derived CDR1 and CDR2 are SGHRS and YFSETQ. The CDR3 contains 15 residues.

The V and J genes are TRBV7-9 and TRBJ2-1; D is unresolved. V was cut by 4 bases and J by 4 bases, with 8 bases left in between. Per the germline V gene, CDR1 is SEHNR and CDR2 is FQNEAQ (reference sequence). The CDR3 runs 13 residues. Written as DNA, the CDR3 is TGTGCCAGCAGCTCTACAGTGTACAATGAGCAGTTCTTC. Amino acid sequence: CASSSTVYNEQFF.

This chain links TRBV9 with TRBJ1-6, with D possibly matching TRBD1 (5 bases). In germline, CDR1 is SGDLS, CDR2 YYNGEE. Trimming took 2 bases from V and 0 from J, leaving 6 bases between them. This CDR3 contains 15 residues. This chain's CDR3 is CASSVDNSYNSPLHF. The CDR3 DNA follows: TGTGCCAGCAGCGTGGACAACTCCTATAATTCACCCCTCCACTTT.

V gene TRBV28 combines with J gene TRBJ2-1; TRBD1 agrees at 8 bases. CDR3 size: 12 residues. Germline trimming cut 8 bases from V and 10 bases from J; bases unmatched to any gene: 7. The germline V gene encodes CDR1 MDHEN and CDR2 SYDVKM. In DNA, the CDR3 is TGTGCCAGCCGCGTCAGGGGGCAGGAGCAGTTCTTC. It translates to CASRVRGQEQFF.

This clone was found once. One end of the junction varies from germline; a read error may be responsible. The chain combines TRBV10-3 with TRBJ2-7, with D perhaps assigned TRBD1 or TRBD2 (5 bases each). The CDR3 totals 15 residues. Germline V lookup: CDR1 ENHRY, CDR2 SYGVKD. This CDR3 is CAIRESGSSSYEQYF. In DNA form, the CDR3 reads TGTGCCATCAGGGAGTCAGGGAGTTCGTCCTACGAGCAGTACTTC.

The chain links TRBV19 to TRBJ1-6; D is unresolved. The CDR3 spans 14 residues. Trimming stripped 0 bases from V and 6 bases from J, with 6 bases between. From germline, CDR1 is LNHDA and CDR2 SQIVND (reference sequence). The CDR3 nucleotides are TGTGCCAGTAGTATAGATGGAGGTAATTCACCCCTCCACTTT. This gives the protein CASSIDGGNSPLHF.

The V gene is TRBV7-6, the J gene TRBJ1-1, with D perhaps TRBD1 (5 bases). Deletions cut 7 bases from V and 1 base from J, with 16 bases between. CDR1 and CDR2 from the germline V gene are SGHVS and FNYEAQ. This CDR3 is built from 15 residues. CDR3 sequence: CASTLGTGTNTEAFF. The CDR3 DNA is TGTGCCAGCACCCTAGGAACAGGTACGAACACTGAAGCTTTCTTT.

The J gene is TRBJ2-5, the V gene TRBV4-1; no reliable D call. This CDR3 spans 13 amino acids. Trimming left V 2 bases short and J 5 bases short, with 9 bases between. Germline-derived CDR1 and CDR2 are MGHRA and YSYEKL. CDR3 DNA sequence: TGCGCCAGCAGCCAACCCCAAATGGAGACCCAGTACTTC. Protein product: CASSQPQMETQYF.

As DNA, the CDR3 is TGCGCCAGCAGCCTTAAACTAGCGGGGGGGCTTATAGATACGCAGTATTTT. The encoded protein is CASSLKLAGGLIDTQYF. This chain connects TRBV5-1 to TRBJ2-3; 13 bases are shared with TRBD2. The CDR3 sequence is 17 residues long. CDR1 is SGHRS, CDR2 YFSETQ, per germline. J lost 5 bases, V lost 4 bases, and 10 bases had no gene match.

This CDR3 reads CASSVTGNPTEAFF. The DNA for the CDR3 is TGTGCCAGCAGCGTGACAGGGAACCCCACTGAAGCTTTCTTT. The chain combines TRBV9 with TRBJ1-1; 7 positions agree with TRBD1. The trim removed 2 bases at V and 4 bases at J, leaving 5 bases unmatched. The CDR3 sequence is 14 residues long. The germline CDR1 and CDR2 sequences are SGDLS and YYNGEE.

Only one count was recorded for this clone. This rearrangement joins TRBV2 to TRBJ1-5; D ambiguous. Per the germline V gene, CDR1 is SNHLY and CDR2 is FYNNEI. Between the trimmed V and J ends, which lost 2 bases and 5 bases, there was a span of 10 bases. The CDR3 runs 14 residues. The CDR3 bases are TGTGCCAGCAGTGAAACCGGAGGCCATCAGCCCCAGCATTTT. Translation gives CASSETGGHQPQHF.

The V gene is TRBV6-6, the J gene TRBJ2-1; TRBD2 is a possible D gene (7 bases). CDR3 size: 15 residues. Trimming removed 2 bases from V and 7 bases from J, with 15 bases in between. The germline V gene encodes CDR1 MNHNY and CDR2 SVGAGI (reference sequence). Written as DNA, the CDR3 is TGTGCCAGCAGTTACGGGGGGGCCCAAGGGAATGAGCAGTTCTTC. Translated, it gives CASSYGGAQGNEQFF.

The gene calls are TRBV27 and TRBJ2-7, with D perhaps matching TRBD1 (6 bases). Germline CDR1 MNHEY, CDR2 SMNVEV (reference sequence). The CDR3 runs to 14 residues. V was trimmed by 3 bases and J by 0 bases, leaving 9 bases between them. The CDR3 sequence: CASSFRGDSYEQYF. The DNA for the CDR3 is TGTGCCAGCAGTTTCAGGGGAGACTCCTACGAGCAGTACTTC.

The rearrangement links TRBV19 to TRBJ2-4; possible D gene TRBD1, 5 bases. Germline CDR1 reads LNHDA; CDR2 reads SQIVND (reference sequence). Trimming left V 5 bases short and J 3 bases short, with 23 bases between. The CDR3 runs 18 residues. CDR3 nucleotide sequence: TGTGCCAGTAGTTATCAGGGAAATGGGGCTATAGGCAAAAACATTCAGTACTTC. Translating it yields CASSYQGNGAIGKNIQYF.